This T cell receptor beta chain is from a study of CD8+CD57+ T cells in acquired aplastic anemia. Turning to the study itself: Mean yield of DNA from sorted CD4+ and CD8+ cells was 2.5 to 4 ug.

The TCR beta profiling, which covered VDJ combination and CDR3 sequence, was carried out using genomic DNA as the template. TCRdb reanalysed the reads using MiXCR and keeps one entry per CDR3 protein. The sample has some 220,000 distinct CDR3 sequences; 30% to 40% are singletons. This clonotype was recorded at least ten times. Trimming pared 2 bases from V and 3 bases from J, leaving 7 bases between. The CDR3 is 14 amino acids. Germline V gene data show CDR1 as LNHDA and CDR2 as SQIVND (reference sequence). The sample taken for sequencing was sorted CD4+, CD8+, or CD8+CD57+ T cells (not recorded which) from PBMCs. The chain carries TRBV19 and TRBJ2-2; D is unresolved. This TCR derives from a human donor in good health, serving as a control. As DNA, the CDR3 is TGTGCCAGTAGTATACTCGGCGACACCGGGGAGCTGTTTTTT. Translation: CASSILGDTGELFF.